Listed below are T cell receptor beta chains from one sample, sequenced in a study of persistence of HIV-infected CD4 T cells. The method was immunoSEQ multiplex PCR; TCRdb's version includes in-frame clones alone and lacks a portion of them. Among 20,000 to 25,000 clones listed, around 72% were seen once. No antigen has been identified for these receptors. This specimen was CD4+ T cells sorted from PBMCs after approximately 18-hour stimulation, taken from a patient who received antiretroviral therapy. These receptors came from an adult man with HIV who was CMV-seropositive. Both conserved end residues are part of each CDR3. A D gene is named only where the DNA matches it firmly. Expanded clones are given a class, and other clones once, few, many or no size at all.

CDR3: CASGPKSNQPQHF
DNA: TGCGCCAGCGGACCCAAAAGCAATCAGCCCCAGCATTTT
D: NA
V: TRBV10-2
J: TRBJ1-5
size: few

CDR3: CASSPTDSSVGNTIYF
DNA: TGTGCCAGCAGCCCTACGGACAGCTCGGTTGGAAACACCATATATTTT
D: NA
V: TRBV3-1/TRBV3-2
J: TRBJ1-3
size: NA

CDR3: CASSLEARTGKNTGELFF
DNA: TGCGCCAGCAGCTTGGAGGCCCGGACAGGGAAAAACACCGGGGAGCTGTTTTTT
D: TRBD1
V: TRBV5-1
J: TRBJ2-2
size: NA

CDR3: CASTPQGGEQPQHF
DNA: TGTGCCAGCACCCCACAGGGTGGTGAGCAGCCCCAGCATTTT
D: NA
V: TRBV6-1
J: TRBJ1-5
size: once

CDR3: CASSSFTSDTGELFF
DNA: TGCGCCAGCAGTAGCTTTACATCAGACACCGGGGAGCTGTTTTTT
D: NA
V: TRBV5-1
J: TRBJ2-2
size: NA

CDR3: CASSLAGGNTNYGYTF
DNA: TGTGCCAGCAGCTTGGCCGGGGGAAATACTAACTATGGCTACACCTTC
D: NA
V: TRBV5-4
J: TRBJ1-2
size: medium-sized

CDR3: CASSSGPPYEQYF
DNA: TGCGCCAGCAGTTCCGGGCCACCCTACGAGCAGTACTTC
D: NA
V: TRBV10-1
J: TRBJ2-7
size: NA

CDR3: CASSGGGAQGDTQYF
DNA: TGCGCCAGCAGTGGTGGAGGGGCGCAGGGGGATACGCAGTATTTT
D: NA
V: TRBV10-2
J: TRBJ2-3
size: NA

CDR3: CASSSKQTGSSGNTIYF
DNA: TGTGCCAGCAGCTCCAAGCAGACAGGGTCCTCTGGAAACACCATATATTTT
D: TRBD1
V: TRBV7-6
J: TRBJ1-3
size: NA

CDR3: CASSEAASTDTQYF
DNA: TGTGCCAGCAGTGAAGCGGCAAGCACAGATACGCAGTATTTT
D: NA
V: TRBV2
J: TRBJ2-3
size: NA

CDR3: CASSFGKGLGYTF
DNA: TGTGCCAGCAGTTTTGGTAAGGGGCTCGGCTACACCTTC
D: NA
V: TRBV28
J: TRBJ1-2
size: NA

CDR3: CASSLAGGSYNEQFF
DNA: TGTGCCAGCAGCTTAGCAGGGGGATCCTACAATGAGCAGTTCTTC
D: TRBD1
V: TRBV11-3
J: TRBJ2-1
size: NA

CDR3: CASSLEVGKLFF
DNA: TGCGCCAGCAGCTTGGAGGTTGGAAAACTGTTTTTT
D: NA
V: TRBV5-1
J: TRBJ1-4
size: few

CDR3: CASLELAGASGETQYF
DNA: TGCGCCAGCCTAGAACTAGCGGGGGCATCAGGAGAGACCCAGTACTTC
D: TRBD2
V: TRBV5-1
J: TRBJ2-5
size: once

CDR3: CASRSLTYNSPLHF
DNA: TGTGCCAGCAGGTCATTAACATATAATTCACCCCTCCACTTT
D: NA
V: TRBV28
J: TRBJ1-6
size: NA

CDR3: CASSDRMNYGYTF
DNA: TGTGCCAGCTCCGACAGAATGAACTATGGCTACACCTTC
D: NA
V: TRBV6-5
J: TRBJ1-2
size: NA

CDR3: CASSGGALNTEAFF
DNA: TGCGCCAGCAGCGGGGGCGCCCTGAACACTGAAGCTTTCTTT
D: NA
V: TRBV5-1
J: TRBJ1-1
size: NA

CDR3: CASRLWTGGSPLHF
DNA: TGTGCCAGCAGGCTTTGGACAGGGGGTTCACCCCTCCACTTT
D: TRBD1
V: TRBV28
J: TRBJ1-6
size: medium-sized

CDR3: CASSYEGAGVEQFF
DNA: TGTGCCAGCAGTTACGAAGGGGCAGGGGTTGAGCAGTTCTTC
D: NA
V: TRBV6-2/TRBV6-3
J: TRBJ2-1
size: NA

CDR3: CASSVTRQGGNYGYTF
DNA: TGTGCCAGTAGTGTAACCCGACAGGGCGGGAACTATGGCTACACCTTC
D: TRBD1
V: TRBV19
J: TRBJ1-2
size: NA

CDR3: CATRTGGRSQPQHF
DNA: TGTGCCACCCGGACAGGGGGAAGGAGTCAGCCCCAGCATTTT
D: TRBD1
V: TRBV6-5
J: TRBJ1-5
size: NA

CDR3: CSVGTDRGLTEAFF
DNA: TGCAGCGTGGGGACGGACAGGGGGCTTACTGAAGCTTTCTTT
D: TRBD1
V: TRBV29-1
J: TRBJ1-1
size: NA

CDR3: CASSSEPTNEKLFF
DNA: TGCGCCAGCAGCAGTGAACCAACTAATGAAAAACTGTTTTTT
D: NA
V: TRBV5-1
J: TRBJ1-4
size: NA

CDR3: CASSLAGEDEQFF
DNA: TGTGCCAGCAGCTTAGCAGGGGAAGACGAGCAGTTCTTC
D: NA
V: TRBV7-3
J: TRBJ2-1
size: NA

CDR3: CASSIRTGFTDTQYF
DNA: TGTGCCAGTAGTATAAGGACAGGCTTCACAGATACGCAGTATTTT
D: TRBD1
V: TRBV19
J: TRBJ2-3
size: NA

CDR3: CASSEGGGLDTQYF
DNA: TGTGCCAGCAGTGAAGGGGGGGGACTAGATACGCAGTATTTT
D: TRBD2
V: TRBV2
J: TRBJ2-3
size: NA

CDR3: CASSLDGGGWETQYF
DNA: TGTGCCAGCAGCTTGGATGGGGGGGGCTGGGAGACCCAGTACTTC
D: NA
V: TRBV5-4
J: TRBJ2-5
size: NA

CDR3: CASSSGESYGYTF
DNA: TGTGCCAGCAGCTCAGGGGAGAGCTATGGCTACACCTTC
D: NA
V: TRBV5-5
J: TRBJ1-2
size: NA

CDR3: CASRSPDGYLREYF
DNA: TGTGCCAGCAGATCCCCCGACGGATACCTACGAGAGTACTTC
D: NA
V: TRBV6-6
J: TRBJ2-7
size: NA

CDR3: CASSRGLAGSSYNEQFF
DNA: TGTGCCAGCAGCAGAGGCCTAGCGGGGAGCTCCTACAATGAGCAGTTCTTC
D: TRBD2
V: TRBV7-9
J: TRBJ2-1
size: NA

CDR3: CASRAHRGPGNQPQHF
DNA: TGTGCCAGCAGGGCCCACAGGGGGCCTGGCAATCAGCCCCAGCATTTT
D: TRBD1
V: TRBV2
J: TRBJ1-5
size: few

CDR3: CASSLEGHNEQFF
DNA: TGTGCCAGCAGCTTGGAGGGCCACAATGAGCAGTTCTTC
D: NA
V: TRBV7-6
J: TRBJ2-1
size: NA

CDR3: CASSRLGGDTDTQYF
DNA: TGTGCCAGCAGCCGATTGGGCGGGGACACAGATACGCAGTATTTT
D: NA
V: TRBV7-3
J: TRBJ2-3
size: once

CDR3: CASSVAAADGYTF
DNA: TGTGCCAGCAGCGTAGCCGCCGCCGATGGCTACACCTTC
D: NA
V: TRBV9
J: TRBJ1-2
size: NA

CDR3: CASSRGTGNKLFF
DNA: TGTGCCAGCAGCCGAGGGACAGGGAATAAACTGTTTTTT
D: TRBD1
V: TRBV5-4
J: TRBJ1-4
size: NA

CDR3: CASSGDRAYNEQFF
DNA: TGCGCCAGCAGCGGGGACAGGGCCTACAATGAGCAGTTCTTC
D: TRBD1
V: TRBV5-1
J: TRBJ2-1
size: NA

CDR3: CASSLNRVGAGELFF
DNA: TGTGCCAGCAGCTTGAACAGGGTTGGAGCCGGGGAGCTGTTTTTT
D: NA
V: TRBV7-2
J: TRBJ2-2
size: once

CDR3: CASSSSGTRGAQYF
DNA: TGTGCCAGTAGTTCCTCGGGGACGAGGGGCGCGCAGTATTTT
D: NA
V: TRBV19
J: TRBJ2-3
size: few

CDR3: CASGRSGAPDEKLFF
DNA: TGCGCCAGCGGTAGATCGGGGGCGCCGGATGAAAAACTGTTTTTT
D: NA
V: TRBV5-1
J: TRBJ1-4
size: NA

CDR3: CASSAWTPNEQFF
DNA: TGTGCCAGCAGCGCTTGGACTCCCAATGAGCAGTTCTTC
D: NA
V: TRBV9
J: TRBJ2-1
size: NA

CDR3: CASSQSSGANVLTF
DNA: TGTGCCAGCAGTCAGAGCTCTGGGGCCAACGTCCTGACTTTC
D: NA
V: TRBV27
J: TRBJ2-6
size: NA

CDR3: CASSSRGSGELFF
DNA: TGTGCCAGCAGCTCCAGGGGGTCCGGGGAGCTGTTTTTT
D: TRBD1
V: TRBV3-1/TRBV3-2
J: TRBJ2-2
size: NA

CDR3: CASSLGGSQGPQHF
DNA: TGCGCCAGCAGCTTGGGAGGGTCTCAGGGGCCCCAGCATTTT
D: NA
V: TRBV5-1
J: TRBJ1-5
size: NA

CDR3: CASRVSGSNQPQHF
DNA: TGTGCCAGTAGAGTTTCGGGCAGCAATCAGCCCCAGCATTTT
D: NA
V: TRBV19
J: TRBJ1-5
size: NA

CDR3: CASTERTGASTDTQYF
DNA: TGTGCCAGCACCGAACGGACAGGAGCTAGCACAGATACGCAGTATTTT
D: TRBD1
V: TRBV5-4
J: TRBJ2-3
size: NA

CDR3: CASRRDRVGTGELFF
DNA: TGTGCCAGCAGGAGGGACAGGGTAGGCACCGGGGAGCTGTTTTTT
D: TRBD1
V: TRBV6-5
J: TRBJ2-2
size: once

CDR3: CSVVSGARGAYEQYF
DNA: TGCAGCGTTGTGAGTGGGGCACGGGGGGCCTACGAGCAGTACTTC
D: TRBD2
V: TRBV29-1
J: TRBJ2-7
size: NA

CDR3: CASGLTASGANVLTF
DNA: TGCGCCAGCGGACTCACAGCCTCTGGGGCCAACGTCCTGACTTTC
D: NA
V: TRBV5-1
J: TRBJ2-6
size: NA